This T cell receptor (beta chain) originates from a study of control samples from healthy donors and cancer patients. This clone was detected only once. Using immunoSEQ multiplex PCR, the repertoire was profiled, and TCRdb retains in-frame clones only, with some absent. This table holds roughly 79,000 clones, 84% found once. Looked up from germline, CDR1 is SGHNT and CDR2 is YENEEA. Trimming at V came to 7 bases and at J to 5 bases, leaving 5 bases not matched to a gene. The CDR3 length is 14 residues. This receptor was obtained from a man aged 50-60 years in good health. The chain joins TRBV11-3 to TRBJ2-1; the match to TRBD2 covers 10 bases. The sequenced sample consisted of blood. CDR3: CASKLAGLNNEQFF. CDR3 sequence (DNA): TGTGCCAGCAAACTAGCGGGGTTGAACAATGAGCAGTTCTTC.